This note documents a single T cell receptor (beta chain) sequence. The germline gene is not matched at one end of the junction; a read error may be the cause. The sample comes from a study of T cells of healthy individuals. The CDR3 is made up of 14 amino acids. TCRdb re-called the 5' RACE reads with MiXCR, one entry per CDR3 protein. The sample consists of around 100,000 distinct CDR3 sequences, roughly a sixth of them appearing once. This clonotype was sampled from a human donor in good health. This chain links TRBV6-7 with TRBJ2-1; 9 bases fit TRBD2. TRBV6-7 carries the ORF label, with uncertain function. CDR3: CASSRREGSNEPFF. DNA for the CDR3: TGTGCCAGCAGTAGGCGGGAGGGGAGCAATGAGCCGTTCTTC.